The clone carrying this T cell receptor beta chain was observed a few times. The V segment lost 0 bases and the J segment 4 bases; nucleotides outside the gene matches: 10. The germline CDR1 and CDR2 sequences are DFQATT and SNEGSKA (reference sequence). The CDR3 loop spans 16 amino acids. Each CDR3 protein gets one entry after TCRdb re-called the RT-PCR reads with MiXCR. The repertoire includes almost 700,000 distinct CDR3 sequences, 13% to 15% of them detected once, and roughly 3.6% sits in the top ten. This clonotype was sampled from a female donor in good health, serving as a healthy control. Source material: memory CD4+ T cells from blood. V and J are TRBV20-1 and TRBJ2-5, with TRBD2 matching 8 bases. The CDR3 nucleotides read TGCAGTGCTAGAGATCCAGCGGGAGAGCGAGGAGAGACCCAGTACTTC. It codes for CSARDPAGERGETQYF.